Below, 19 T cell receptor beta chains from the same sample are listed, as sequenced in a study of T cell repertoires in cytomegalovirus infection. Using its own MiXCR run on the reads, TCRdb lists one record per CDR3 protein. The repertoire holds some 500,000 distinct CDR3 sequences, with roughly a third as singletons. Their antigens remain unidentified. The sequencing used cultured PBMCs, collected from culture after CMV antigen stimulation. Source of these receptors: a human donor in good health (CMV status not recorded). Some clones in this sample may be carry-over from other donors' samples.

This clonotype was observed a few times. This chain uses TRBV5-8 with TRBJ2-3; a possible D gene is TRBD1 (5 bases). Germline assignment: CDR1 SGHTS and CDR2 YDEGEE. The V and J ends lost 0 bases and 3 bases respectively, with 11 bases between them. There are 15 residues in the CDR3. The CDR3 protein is CASSLGVGATDTQYF. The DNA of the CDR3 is TGTGCCAGCAGCTTGGGGGTTGGGGCAACAGATACGCAGTATTTT.

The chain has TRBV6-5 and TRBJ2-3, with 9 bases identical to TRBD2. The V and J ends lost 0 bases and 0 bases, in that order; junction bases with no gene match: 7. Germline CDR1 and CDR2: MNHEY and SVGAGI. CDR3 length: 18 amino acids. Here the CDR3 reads CASSYSRLAGTSTDTQYF. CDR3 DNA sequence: TGTGCCAGCAGTTACTCAAGGCTAGCGGGAACTAGCACAGATACGCAGTATTTT.

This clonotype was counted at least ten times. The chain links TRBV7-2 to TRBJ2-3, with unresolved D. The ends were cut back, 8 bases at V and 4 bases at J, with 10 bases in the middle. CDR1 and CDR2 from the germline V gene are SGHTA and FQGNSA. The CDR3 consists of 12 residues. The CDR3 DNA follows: TGTGCCAGCGGCCGTCGCTCAGATACGCAGTATTTT. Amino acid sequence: CASGRRSDTQYF.

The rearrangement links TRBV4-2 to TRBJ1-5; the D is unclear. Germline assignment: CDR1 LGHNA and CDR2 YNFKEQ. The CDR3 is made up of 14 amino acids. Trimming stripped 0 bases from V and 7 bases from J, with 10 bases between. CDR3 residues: CASSQDLGDQPQHF. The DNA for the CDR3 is TGTGCCAGCAGCCAAGATTTGGGTGACCAGCCCCAGCATTTT.

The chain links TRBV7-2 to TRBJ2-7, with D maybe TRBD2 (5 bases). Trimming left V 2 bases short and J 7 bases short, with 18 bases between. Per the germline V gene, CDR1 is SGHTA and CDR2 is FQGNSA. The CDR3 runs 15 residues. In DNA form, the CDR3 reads TGTGCCAGCAGCTTATTTGACGGGGTATCGGGGGAGCAGTACTTC. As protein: CASSLFDGVSGEQYF.

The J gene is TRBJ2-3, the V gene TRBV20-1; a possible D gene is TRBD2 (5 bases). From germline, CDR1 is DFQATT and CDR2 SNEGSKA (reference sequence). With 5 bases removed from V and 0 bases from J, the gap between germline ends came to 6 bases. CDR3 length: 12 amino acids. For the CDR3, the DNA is TGCAGTGCTCCGGGAAGCACAGATACGCAGTATTTT. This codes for CSAPGSTDTQYF.

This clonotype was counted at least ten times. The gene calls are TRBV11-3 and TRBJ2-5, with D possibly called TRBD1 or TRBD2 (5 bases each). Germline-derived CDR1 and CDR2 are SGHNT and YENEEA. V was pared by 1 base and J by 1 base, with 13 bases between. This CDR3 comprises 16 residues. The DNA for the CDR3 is TGTGCCAGCAGCTTAGCAGCTCTTGGGACCCAAGAGACCCAGTACTTC. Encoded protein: CASSLAALGTQETQYF.

The CDR3 loop is CSARATSVGETQYF. In DNA, the CDR3 is TGCAGTGCTAGAGCGACTAGCGTAGGAGAGACCCAGTACTTC. The chain employs TRBV20-1 and TRBJ2-5; 8 bases fit TRBD2. Unmatched junction bases numbered 5, after V lost 1 base and J lost 4 bases. CDR1 is DFQATT and CDR2 is SNEGSKA in the germline V gene (reference sequence). This CDR3 is 14 amino acids long.

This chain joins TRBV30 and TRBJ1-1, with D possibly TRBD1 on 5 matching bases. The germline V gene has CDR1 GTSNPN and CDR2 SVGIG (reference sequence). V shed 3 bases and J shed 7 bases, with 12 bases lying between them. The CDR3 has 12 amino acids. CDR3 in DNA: TGTGCCTGGAGCCGGGGCCTTATTGAAGCTTTCTTT. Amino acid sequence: CAWSRGLIEAFF.

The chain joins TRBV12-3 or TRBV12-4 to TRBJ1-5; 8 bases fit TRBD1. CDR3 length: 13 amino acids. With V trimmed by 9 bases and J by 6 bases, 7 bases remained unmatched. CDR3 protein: CASGQGIRQPQHF. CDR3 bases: TGTGCCAGTGGACAGGGTATCCGTCAGCCCCAGCATTTT.

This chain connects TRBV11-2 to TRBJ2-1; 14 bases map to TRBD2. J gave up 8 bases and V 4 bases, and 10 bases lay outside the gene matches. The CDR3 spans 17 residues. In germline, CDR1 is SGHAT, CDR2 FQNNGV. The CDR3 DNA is TGTGCCAGCAGCTCCTGGACTAGCGGGAGGAATGTCGATGAGCAGTTCTTC. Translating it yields CASSSWTSGRNVDEQFF.

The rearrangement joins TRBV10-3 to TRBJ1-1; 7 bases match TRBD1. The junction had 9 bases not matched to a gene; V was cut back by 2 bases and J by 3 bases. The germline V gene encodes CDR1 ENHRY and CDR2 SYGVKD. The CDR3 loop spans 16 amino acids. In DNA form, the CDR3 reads TGTGCCATCAGTGAGCCCCAGACAGGGTTCGACACTGAAGCTTTCTTT. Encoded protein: CAISEPQTGFDTEAFF.

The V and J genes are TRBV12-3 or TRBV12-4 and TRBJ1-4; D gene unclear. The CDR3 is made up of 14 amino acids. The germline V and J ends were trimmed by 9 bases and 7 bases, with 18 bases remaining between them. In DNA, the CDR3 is TGTGCCAGTTATTCGGGGAATGGCGGTGAAAAACTGTTTTTT. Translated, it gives CASYSGNGGEKLFF.

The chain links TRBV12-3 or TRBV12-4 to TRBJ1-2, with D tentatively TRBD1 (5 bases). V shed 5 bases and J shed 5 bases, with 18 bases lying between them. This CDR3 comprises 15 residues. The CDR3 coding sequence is TGTGCCAGCAGTCCCCAGGGAGCCGCTAGATATGGCTACACCTTC. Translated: CASSPQGAARYGYTF.

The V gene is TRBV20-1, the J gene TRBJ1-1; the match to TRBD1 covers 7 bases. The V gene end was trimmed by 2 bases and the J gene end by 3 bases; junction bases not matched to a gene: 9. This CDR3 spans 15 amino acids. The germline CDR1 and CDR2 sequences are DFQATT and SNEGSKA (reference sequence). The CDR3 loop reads CSARKGTDFDTEAFF. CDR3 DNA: TGCAGTGCTAGAAAAGGGACAGATTTCGACACTGAAGCTTTCTTT.

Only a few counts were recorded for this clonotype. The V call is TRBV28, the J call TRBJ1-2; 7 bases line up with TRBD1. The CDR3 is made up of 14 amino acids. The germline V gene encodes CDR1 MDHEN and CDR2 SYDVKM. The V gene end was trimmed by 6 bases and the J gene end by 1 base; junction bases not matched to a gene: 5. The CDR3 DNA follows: TGTGCCAGCAGGGAGAACAGGGGTAACTATGGCTACACCTTC. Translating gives CASRENRGNYGYTF.

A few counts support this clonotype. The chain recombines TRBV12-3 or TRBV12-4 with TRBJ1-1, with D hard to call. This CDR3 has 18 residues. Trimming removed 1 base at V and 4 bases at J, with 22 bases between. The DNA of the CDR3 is TGTGCCAGCAGTTTAGGGCAGGACGCAACCCGGAGGGTCACTGAAGCTTTCTTT. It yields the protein CASSLGQDATRRVTEAFF.

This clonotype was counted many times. The CDR3 DNA sequence: TGTGCCAGCAGCCTATCGGGGGTAGGGCGAAGTAAGGTCTACAATGAGCAGTTCTTC. Translating it yields CASSLSGVGRSKVYNEQFF. J is TRBJ2-1 and V is TRBV7-2; D is possibly TRBD2 (6 bases). Per germline, CDR1 SGHTA and CDR2 FQGNSA. This CDR3 has 19 residues. Trimming shortened V by 5 bases and J by 3 bases, and 26 bases separated the two germline ends.

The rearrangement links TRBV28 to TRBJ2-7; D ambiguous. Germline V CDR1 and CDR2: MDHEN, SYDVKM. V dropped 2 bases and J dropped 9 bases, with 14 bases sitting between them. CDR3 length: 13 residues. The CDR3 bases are TGTGCCAGCAGTTTAGGGAATAGGCGTGGGCAGTACTTC. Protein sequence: CASSLGNRRGQYF.